The 6 T cell receptor beta chains reported below all come from one sample, sequenced in a study of shared clonotypes between healthy human individuals. Clones were read by immunoSEQ multiplex PCR, and TCRdb kept only the in-frame ones, dropping some. The sample yields over 850,000 clones, around 82% seen once. The sequenced material came from memory CD4+ T cells from PBMCs. This sample's subset: CD45RA-negative fraction. Receptors originate from a man younger than 30 in good health. Some clones in this sample may be carry-over from other donors' samples.

In nucleotides, the CDR3 is TGTGCCAGTAGTACCACCGGGACAGGGTTAAATGAAGCTTTCTTT. It specifies CASSTTGTGLNEAFF. The chain combines TRBV19 with TRBJ1-1; 9 bases fit TRBD1. The V and J ends lost 4 bases and 7 bases, in that order; junction bases with no gene match: 10. The CDR3 is 15 amino acids. CDR1 is LNHDA, CDR2 SQIVND, per germline (reference sequence).

The chain couples TRBV5-1 to TRBJ2-3; D might be TRBD1 (5 bases). Germline CDR1 and CDR2: SGHRS and YFSETQ. Trimming removed 9 bases from V and 5 bases from J, with 19 bases in between. The CDR3 totals 14 residues. The CDR3 DNA reads as TGCGCCACCTTCGACGGGTCCCAGGGAGATACGCAGTATTTT. Translating gives CATFDGSQGDTQYF.

V and J are TRBV5-4 and TRBJ1-2; tentatively, D is TRBD1 (6 bases). From germline, CDR1 is SGHNT and CDR2 YYREEE (reference sequence). The CDR3 consists of 15 residues. The V gene lost 5 bases and the J gene lost 0 bases, with 14 bases spanning the gap. In DNA form, the CDR3 reads TGTGCCAGCAGTTTAGTCGGGACACCTAACTATGGCTACACCTTC. The encoded protein is CASSLVGTPNYGYTF.

The CDR3 region is CASSLNRDTDTQYF. In DNA, the CDR3 is TGTGCCAGTAGCCTAAACCGGGACACAGATACGCAGTATTTT. The rearrangement links TRBV19 to TRBJ2-3, with a possible D match to TRBD2 (5 bases). Deletions cut 6 bases from V and 2 bases from J, with 12 bases between. The CDR3 is 14 residues long. The germline V gene encodes CDR1 LNHDA and CDR2 SQIVND (reference sequence).

The chain has TRBV15 and TRBJ2-5; perhaps TRBD1 as D (7 bases). Germline V gives CDR1 LNHNV, CDR2 YYDKDF (reference sequence). The CDR3 length is 14 residues. V lost 9 bases and J 3 bases, leaving 17 bases between the germline ends. The CDR3 here is CATAGGGTEETQYF. CDR3 nucleotides: TGTGCCACGGCCGGAGGGGGCACGGAAGAGACCCAGTACTTC. Combining the CDR3 with reference TRBV15 and TRBJ2-5 gives the whole variable domain DAMVIQNPRYQVTQFGKPVTLSCSQTLNHNVMYWYQQKSSQAPKLLFHYYDKDFNNEADTPDNFQSRRPNTSFCFLDIRSPGLGDTAMYLCATAGGGTEETQYFGPGTRLLVL.

In its sample, this clone was seen once. Other DNA sequences of this sample code for an identical CDR3. The chain combines TRBV11-2 with TRBJ2-6; perhaps TRBD2 as D (6 bases). Germline loops: CDR1 SGHAT, CDR2 FQNNGV. The CDR3 sequence is 17 residues long. Trimming took off 6 bases at V and 0 bases at J, with 15 bases between the two ends. CDR3 sequence (DNA): TGTGCCAGCAGGAAGACTAGTGGGGACTCTGGGGCCAACGTCCTGACTTTC. It yields the protein CASRKTSGDSGANVLTF.